This T cell receptor beta chain was profiled in a study of Graves' ophthalmopathy and Graves' hyperthyroidism. RNA transcripts served as template for amplifying TCR beta CDR3 sequences. HTBI primers served in a first-round RT-PCR, which a second-round multiplex PCR followed. MiXCR was run by TCRdb on the multiplex PCR reads, yielding one entry per CDR3 protein. The sample holds about 400,000 distinct CDR3 sequences, around 19% seen once. The V gene lost 10 bases and the J gene lost 0 bases, with 10 bases spanning the gap. This CDR3 region has 13 residues. This clonotype was detected many times. Its antigen is as yet unknown. Study findings and constraints: A model built from 13 signatures distinguished ophthalmopathy from stable hyperthyroidism with around 91% sensitivity and 81.08% specificity.

This sequence was found in a woman between 18 and 29 years old with Graves' ophthalmopathy. The chain links TRBV12-3 or TRBV12-4 to TRBJ1-3; D is unresolved. Sequencing was done on a sample of peripheral blood. This CDR3 is CATRLISGNTIYF. In DNA, the CDR3 is TGTGCCACTCGACTGATCTCTGGAAACACCATATATTTT.